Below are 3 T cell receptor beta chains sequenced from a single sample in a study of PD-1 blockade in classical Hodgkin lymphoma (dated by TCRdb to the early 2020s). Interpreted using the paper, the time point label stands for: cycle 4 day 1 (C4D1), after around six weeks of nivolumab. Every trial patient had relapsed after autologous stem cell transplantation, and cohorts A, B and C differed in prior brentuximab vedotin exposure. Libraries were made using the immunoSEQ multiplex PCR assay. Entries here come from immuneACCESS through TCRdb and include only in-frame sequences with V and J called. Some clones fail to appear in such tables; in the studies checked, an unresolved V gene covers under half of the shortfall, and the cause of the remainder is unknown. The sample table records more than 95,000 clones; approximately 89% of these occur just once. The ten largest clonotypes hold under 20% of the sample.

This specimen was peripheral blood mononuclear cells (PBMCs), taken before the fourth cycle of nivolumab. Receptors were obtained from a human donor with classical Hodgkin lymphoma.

The CDR3 reads CASSGTGRTSSYNEQFF. Written as DNA, the CDR3 is TGTGCCAGTAGTGGGACAGGCCGGACTAGCTCCTACAATGAGCAGTTCTTC. The rearrangement joins TRBV19 to TRBJ2-1, with a weak D call TRBD1 (8 bases). CDR1 and CDR2 (germline): LNHDA, SQIVND (reference sequence). CDR3 length equals 17 residues. V was pared by 5 bases and J by 0 bases, with 17 bases between.

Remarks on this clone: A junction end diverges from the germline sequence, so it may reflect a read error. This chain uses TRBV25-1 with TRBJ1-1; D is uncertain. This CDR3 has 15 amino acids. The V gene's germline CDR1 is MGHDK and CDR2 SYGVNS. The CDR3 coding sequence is TGTGCCAGCAGTGAACCTCACAAGGCAAACATTGAAGCTTTCTTT. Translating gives CASSEPHKANIEAFF.

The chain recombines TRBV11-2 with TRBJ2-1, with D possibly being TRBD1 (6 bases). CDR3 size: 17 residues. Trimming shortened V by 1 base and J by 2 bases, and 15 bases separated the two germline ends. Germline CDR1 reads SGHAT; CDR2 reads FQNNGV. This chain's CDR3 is CASSLGGLGAPYNEQFF. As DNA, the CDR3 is TGTGCCAGCAGCTTAGGCGGGTTGGGGGCTCCCTACAATGAGCAGTTCTTC.